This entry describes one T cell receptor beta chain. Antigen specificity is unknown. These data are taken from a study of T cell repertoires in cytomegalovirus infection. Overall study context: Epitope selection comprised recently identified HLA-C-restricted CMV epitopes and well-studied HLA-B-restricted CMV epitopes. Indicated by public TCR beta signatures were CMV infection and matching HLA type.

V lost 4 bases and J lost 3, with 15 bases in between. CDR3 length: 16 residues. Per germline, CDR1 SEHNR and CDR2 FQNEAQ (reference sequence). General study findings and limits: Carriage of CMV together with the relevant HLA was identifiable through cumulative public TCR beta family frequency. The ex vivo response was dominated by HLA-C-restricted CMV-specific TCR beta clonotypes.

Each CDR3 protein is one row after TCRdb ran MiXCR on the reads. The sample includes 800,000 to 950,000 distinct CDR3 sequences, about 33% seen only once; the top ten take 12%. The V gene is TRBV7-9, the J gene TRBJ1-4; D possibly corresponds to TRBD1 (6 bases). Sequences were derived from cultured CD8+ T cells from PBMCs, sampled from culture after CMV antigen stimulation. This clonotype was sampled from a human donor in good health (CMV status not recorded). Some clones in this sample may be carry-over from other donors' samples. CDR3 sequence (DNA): TGTGCCAGCAGCTGGGGTCCACAGGGATCTAATGAAAAACTGTTTTTT. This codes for CASSWGPQGSNEKLFF.